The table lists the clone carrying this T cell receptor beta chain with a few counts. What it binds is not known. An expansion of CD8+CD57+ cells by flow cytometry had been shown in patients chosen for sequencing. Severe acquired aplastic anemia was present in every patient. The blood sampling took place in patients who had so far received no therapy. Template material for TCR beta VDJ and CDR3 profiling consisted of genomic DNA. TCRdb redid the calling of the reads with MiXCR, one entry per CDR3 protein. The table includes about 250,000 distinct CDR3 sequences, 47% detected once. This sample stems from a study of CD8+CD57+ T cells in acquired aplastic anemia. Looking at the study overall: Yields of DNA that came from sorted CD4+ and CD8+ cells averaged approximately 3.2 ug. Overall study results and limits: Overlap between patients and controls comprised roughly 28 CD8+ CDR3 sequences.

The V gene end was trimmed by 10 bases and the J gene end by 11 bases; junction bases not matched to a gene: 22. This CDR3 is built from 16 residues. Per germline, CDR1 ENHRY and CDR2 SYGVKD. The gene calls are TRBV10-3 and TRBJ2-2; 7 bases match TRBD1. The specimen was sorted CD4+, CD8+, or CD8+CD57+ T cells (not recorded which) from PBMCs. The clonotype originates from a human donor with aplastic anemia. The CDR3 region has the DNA TGTGCCAGCAGCCACCTAGGAGACAGGGCACGAAATGAGCTGTTTTTT. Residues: CASSHLGDRARNELFF.